This paragraph reports one T cell receptor beta chain. This entry belongs to a study of blood T cell repertoires in COVID-19. TCRdb's table, derived via immunoSEQ multiplex PCR, lists solely in-frame clones and lacks some. This table has about 130,000 clones, about 86% appearing once. Donors were grouped by their self-reported clinical history. CDR1 is SNHLY and CDR2 is FYNNEI in the germline V gene. The CDR3 totals 17 residues. The ends lost 6 bases at V and 2 bases at J; junction bases unmatched: 13. The clonotype originates from a woman aged 45 to 65 who had recovered from COVID-19. This chain joins TRBV2 and TRBJ2-3, with 8 positions matching TRBD2. Sequencing was done on a sample of PBMCs or T cells enriched from blood (not recorded which). As DNA, the CDR3 is TGTGCCAGCAGGTTCGGAGCGGGGGCGGAACCCACAGATACGCAGTATTTT. Its translation: CASRFGAGAEPTDTQYF.